The next 29 T cell receptor beta chains were all read from a single sample in a study of PD-L1 blockade in urothelial cancer. The data were produced by immunoSEQ multiplex PCR, yet TCRdb's version contains in-frame clones alone and is incomplete. The sample lists some 77,000 clones; roughly nine tenths were seen once. Here the sequenced sample was PBMCs, taken around atezolizumab (anti-PD-L1) treatment. The receptors were sampled from a woman in her seventies with urothelial cancer.

The chain joins TRBV18 to TRBJ2-2, with 9 nucleotides matching TRBD2. Unmatched junction bases numbered 11, after V lost 1 base and J lost 8 bases. Germline V lookup: CDR1 KGHSH, CDR2 LQKENI. This CDR3 has 17 residues. The CDR3 region has the DNA TGTGCCAGCTCACCACGGTTTTCAGCGGGAGGAGATGGGGAGCTGTTTTTT. It codes for CASSPRFSAGGDGELFF.

The V gene is TRBV9, the J gene TRBJ2-3; the match to TRBD2 covers 8 bases. Germline CDR1 is SGDLS and CDR2 is YYNGEE. This CDR3 is built from 19 residues. The trim removed 0 bases at V and 0 bases at J, leaving 12 bases unmatched. CDR3: CASSVATGGGGGSTDTQYF. CDR3 DNA sequence: TGTGCCAGCAGCGTAGCTACGGGGGGGGGAGGAGGGAGCACAGATACGCAGTATTTT.

Concerning this clone: One end of the junction fails to match germline, which may point to a read error. CDR3 coding DNA: TGCGCCAGCAGCCAAGCGGGGGGCGATCAAGGGACCCAGTACTTC. Residues: CASSQAGGDQGTQYF. V and J are TRBV4-3 and TRBJ2-5; TRBD2 might be the D (7 bases). Germline V gives CDR1 LGHNA, CDR2 YSLEER. The CDR3 loop spans 15 amino acids.

The sample holds a few counts of this clone. This chain connects TRBV5-1 to TRBJ2-1; D may be TRBD2 (7 bases). This CDR3 region has 15 residues. With 2 bases removed from V and 3 bases from J, the gap between germline ends came to 12 bases. Germline lookup yields CDR1 SGHRS and CDR2 YFSETQ. The CDR3 nucleotides are TGCGCCAGCAGCTTAGGAGGGGGGGGCTACAATGAGCAGTTCTTC. As protein: CASSLGGGGYNEQFF.

The rearrangement joins TRBV12-5 to TRBJ1-5; TRBD1 agrees at 8 bases. V shed 4 bases, J shed 5 bases, and the junction held 13 bases outside the gene matches. The CDR3 contains 17 residues. CDR1 and CDR2 from the germline V gene are LGHNT and FRNRAP. The CDR3 loop reads CASGSRRPYRGYQPQHF. In nucleotides, the CDR3 is TGTGCTAGTGGTTCGCGGCGCCCCTACAGGGGGTATCAGCCCCAGCATTTT. Full variable domain (remainder filled in from reference TRBV12-5 and TRBJ1-5): DARVTQTPRHKVTEMGQEVTMRCQPILGHNTVFWYRQTMMQGLELLAYFRNRAPLDDSGMPKDRFSAEMPDATLATLKIQPSEPRDSAVYFCASGSRRPYRGYQPQHFGDGTRLSIL.

V and J are TRBV18 and TRBJ2-3; TRBD1 matches at 8 bases. V lost 8 bases to trimming and J lost 0 bases; unmatched junction nucleotides: 7. The CDR3 has 15 residues. Germline V CDR1 and CDR2: KGHSH, LQKENI. In DNA form, the CDR3 reads TGTGCCAGCGGGGGACAGGACTCTAGCACAGATACGCAGTATTTT. Encoded protein: CASGGQDSSTDTQYF.

This sequence joins TRBV11-2 and TRBJ1-1; D ambiguous. The germline V gene has CDR1 SGHAT and CDR2 FQNNGV. Trimming stripped 4 bases from V and 2 bases from J, with 8 bases between. The CDR3 length is 13 residues. CDR3: CASSSIQNTEAFF. CDR3 in DNA: TGTGCCAGCAGCTCAATACAAAACACTGAAGCTTTCTTT.

The chain joins TRBV5-1 to TRBJ2-7, with 9 bases that match TRBD2. J gave up 3 bases and V 0 bases, and 7 bases lay outside the gene matches. Germline V lookup: CDR1 SGHRS, CDR2 YFSETQ. The length of the CDR3 is 16 residues. The CDR3 DNA reads as TGCGCCAGCAGCTTGGTGGGGACTAGCCCCTTCTACGAGCAGTACTTC. Its protein is CASSLVGTSPFYEQYF.

The chain is built from TRBV11-2 and TRBJ1-2; 7 bases line up with TRBD1. CDR1 SGHAT and CDR2 FQNNGV come from the germline V gene. The CDR3 spans 16 residues. J lost 1 base, V lost 4 bases, and 9 bases had no gene match. DNA of the CDR3: TGTGCCAGCAGCTCGACCGGGACAGCCTATAACTATGGCTACACCTTC. This translates into CASSSTGTAYNYGYTF.

This chain joins TRBV29-1 and TRBJ1-1; 8 nucleotides agree with TRBD1. The germline V gene has CDR1 SQVTM and CDR2 ANQGSEA. This CDR3 spans 13 amino acids. With V trimmed by 7 bases and J by 1 base, 5 bases remained unmatched. The DNA of the CDR3 is TGCAGCGGACTCGACAGGGGGAACACTGAAGCTTTCTTT. It translates to CSGLDRGNTEAFF.

This chain uses TRBV5-4 with TRBJ1-1; perhaps TRBD1 as D (6 bases). The V gene lost 1 base and the J gene lost 2 bases, with 12 bases spanning the gap. Germline V gene lookup returns CDR1 SGHNT and CDR2 YYREEE (reference sequence). The CDR3 runs to 15 residues. CDR3 in DNA: TGTGCCAGCAGCTTGAAACCCAGGGGAAACACTGAAGCTTTCTTT. It is translated as CASSLKPRGNTEAFF. Full variable domain (outside the CDR3, taken from reference TRBV5-4 and TRBJ1-1): ETGVTQSPTHLIKTRGQQVTLRCSSQSGHNTVSWYQQALGQGPQFIFQYYREEENGRGNFPPRFSGLQFPNYSSELNVNALELDDSALYLCASSLKPRGNTEAFFGQGTRLTVV.

This clone was picked up a small number of times. The gene calls are TRBV27 and TRBJ1-4; no firm D call. The CDR3 has 14 amino acids. Trimming took off 5 bases at V and 6 bases at J, with 13 bases between the two ends. The V gene's germline CDR1 is MNHEY and CDR2 SMNVEV (reference sequence). In DNA form, the CDR3 reads TGTGCCAGCAGTCACGGTGGGCCCCATGAAAAACTGTTTTTT. Protein: CASSHGGPHEKLFF.

About this clone: Other nucleotide sequences from this sample produce the same CDR3. V usage is TRBV5-1 and J usage is TRBJ2-7; 7 nucleotides align to TRBD1. The CDR3 sequence is 14 residues long. V shed 3 bases, J shed 2 bases, and the junction held 5 bases outside the gene matches. CDR1 and CDR2 from the germline V gene are SGHRS and YFSETQ. The DNA for the CDR3 is TGCGCCAGCAGCTCTCGACAGGGTACCTACGAGCAGTACTTC. This codes for CASSSRQGTYEQYF. The full variable domain, completed using reference TRBV5-1 and TRBJ2-7, is KAGVTQTPRYLIKTRGQQVTLSCSPISGHRSVSWYQQTPGQGLQFLFEYFSETQRNKGNFPGRFSGRQFSNSRSEMNVSTLELGDSALYLCASSSRQGTYEQYFGPGTRLTVT.

The genes are TRBV2 and TRBJ2-7; 10 nucleotides agree with TRBD1. The germline CDR1 and CDR2 sequences are SNHLY and FYNNEI. The trim removed 4 bases at V and 2 bases at J, leaving 2 bases unmatched. The CDR3 runs 14 residues. CDR3 in DNA: TGTGCCAGCAGTGTCGACAGGGGGCCCTACGAGCAGTACTTC. As protein: CASSVDRGPYEQYF.

The chain employs TRBV10-3 and TRBJ2-7, with TRBD1 matching over 8 bases. This CDR3 is 13 amino acids long. Germline CDR1 reads ENHRY; CDR2 reads SYGVKD. V lost 6 bases and J lost 3; bases outside the gene matches: 4. The CDR3 spells CAIRQGADYEQYF. In nucleotides, the CDR3 is TGTGCCATCAGGCAGGGGGCAGACTACGAGCAGTACTTC.

This clone was observed a handful of times. The chain links TRBV27 to TRBJ1-1; tentatively, D is TRBD1 (5 bases). Trimming took off 2 bases at V and 1 base at J, with 14 bases between the two ends. The CDR3 is 16 residues long. CDR1 is MNHEY, CDR2 SMNVEV, per germline (reference sequence). The CDR3 sequence: CASSLVPGTSNTEAFF. The CDR3 DNA is TGTGCCAGCAGTTTAGTACCCGGGACTTCGAACACTGAAGCTTTCTTT.

The chain links TRBV27 to TRBJ2-2, with D perhaps matching TRBD1 (5 bases). The CDR3 has 15 amino acids. V lost 6 bases to trimming and J lost 6 bases, with 17 bases between them. Germline CDR1 MNHEY, CDR2 SMNVEV (reference sequence). In DNA, the CDR3 is TGTGCCAGCAGCGACCAGGGTGCGGTCCCCGGGGAGCTGTTTTTT. It translates to CASSDQGAVPGELFF.

This sequence joins TRBV10-3 and TRBJ2-2; D is unresolved. Germline V CDR1 and CDR2: ENHRY, SYGVKD. Trimming left V 4 bases short and J 2 bases short, with 8 bases between. The CDR3 extends over 14 amino acids. The CDR3 spells CAISGLINTGELFF. CDR3 nucleotides: TGTGCCATCAGTGGACTGATAAACACCGGGGAGCTGTTTTTT.

V is TRBV4-1 and J is TRBJ2-1, with TRBD2 matching 11 bases. With V trimmed by 6 bases and J by 3 bases, 7 bases remained unmatched. This CDR3 comprises 16 residues. Germline V gene data show CDR1 as MGHRA and CDR2 as YSYEKL. The CDR3 nucleotides read TGCGCCAGCAGTGTTTTAGCGGGAGGGAACTACAATGAGCAGTTCTTC. It is translated as CASSVLAGGNYNEQFF.

The V call is TRBV6-6, the J call TRBJ2-5, with D maybe TRBD1 (6 bases). V lost 5 bases, J lost 4 bases, and 8 bases lay in between. The germline V gene has CDR1 MNHNY and CDR2 SVGAGI (reference sequence). The CDR3 has 12 amino acids. CDR3 in amino acids: CASSRGGETQYF. The CDR3 bases are TGTGCCAGCAGTCGAGGGGGAGAGACCCAGTACTTC.

This chain links TRBV19 with TRBJ2-1; tentative D call: TRBD2 (5 bases). V was clipped by 3 bases and J by 7 bases, with 19 bases between them. CDR3 length equals 16 residues. CDR1 and CDR2 (germline): LNHDA, SQIVND (reference sequence). The CDR3 loop reads CASSMSGGWGRNEQFF. CDR3 bases: TGTGCCAGTAGTATGAGCGGCGGGTGGGGAAGGAATGAGCAGTTCTTC.

Comment on this clone: Other DNA sequences in this sample translate to the same CDR3. V usage is TRBV15 and J usage is TRBJ1-1; D not certain. The CDR3 spans 15 residues. The V end lost 5 bases, the J end lost 1 base, and 14 bases lay between the germline ends. Germline CDR1 and CDR2: LNHNV and YYDKDF (reference sequence). The chain's CDR3 is CATSPRNRGNTEAFF. The DNA of the CDR3 is TGTGCCACCAGCCCCCGAAATCGGGGGAACACTGAAGCTTTCTTT.

The gene calls are TRBV19 and TRBJ1-5, with TRBD1 matching 7 bases. Germline V gene sequence: CDR1 LNHDA, CDR2 SQIVND (reference sequence). The J segment lost 3 bases and the V segment lost 6 bases, leaving 8 bases of the junction unmatched. CDR3 length equals 15 residues. The CDR3 coding sequence is TGTGCCAGTAGCCTTGGACAGGTCAACAATCAGCCCCAGCATTTT. This codes for CASSLGQVNNQPQHF.

The chain joins TRBV9 to TRBJ2-3, with 7 positions matching TRBD2. Germline V CDR1 and CDR2: SGDLS, YYNGEE. CDR3 length: 15 residues. The V segment lost 0 bases and the J segment 4 bases; nucleotides outside the gene matches: 5. CDR3 bases: TGTGCCAGCAGCGTAGACGCGGGAGTGGCAGATACGCAGTATTTT. Protein product: CASSVDAGVADTQYF.

CDR3 sequence reads: CSVEDSGTSGGFFNEQFF. The CDR3 DNA sequence: TGCAGCGTTGAAGACTCGGGGACTAGCGGGGGGTTCTTCAATGAGCAGTTCTTC. The J gene is TRBJ2-1, the V gene TRBV29-1; 15 bases map to TRBD2. The germline CDR1 and CDR2 sequences are SQVTM and ANQGSEA. The V segment lost 0 bases and the J segment 6 bases; nucleotides outside the gene matches: 9. The CDR3 totals 18 residues.

V and J are TRBV6-1 and TRBJ1-1, with D unresolved. Trimming stripped 11 bases from V and 5 bases from J, with 18 bases between. The germline V gene has CDR1 MNHNS and CDR2 SASEGT. This CDR3 region has 13 residues. CDR3 bases: TGTGCCTCATCCATGGAGGTTTCGACTGAAGCTTTCTTT. Amino acid sequence: CASSMEVSTEAFF.

The genes are TRBV7-9 and TRBJ2-3, with 8 bases lining up with TRBD2. The junction had 13 bases not matched to a gene; V was cut back by 2 bases and J by 0 bases. The CDR3 is 19 residues long. CDR1 is SEHNR, CDR2 FQNEAQ, per germline (reference sequence). Written as DNA, the CDR3 is TGTGCCAGCAGCTTATTTGCGGGAGGCCATATACTTAGCACAGATACGCAGTATTTT. It encodes CASSLFAGGHILSTDTQYF.

In this sample, this clone turned up once. This chain connects TRBV9 to TRBJ2-1; TRBD2 matches at 13 bases. Germline-derived CDR1 and CDR2 are SGDLS and YYNGEE. After removal of 4 bases from V and 5 bases from J, the junction contained 6 bases not matched to a gene. This CDR3 is built from 16 residues. The CDR3: CASSLRTSGGNNEQFF. The DNA for the CDR3 is TGTGCCAGCAGCTTGCGGACTAGCGGGGGAAACAATGAGCAGTTCTTC.

The CDR3 coding sequence is TGCGCCAGCAGCCCAACTAACGGAAACATTCAGTACTTC. Its translation is CASSPTNGNIQYF. V gene TRBV5-1 combines with J gene TRBJ2-4; D remains unclear. Germline V lookup: CDR1 SGHRS, CDR2 YFSETQ. This CDR3 spans 13 amino acids. Trimming pared 4 bases from V and 6 bases from J, leaving 11 bases between.